This T cell receptor (beta chain) comes out of a study of Graves' ophthalmopathy and Graves' hyperthyroidism. RNA transcripts served as template for amplifying TCR beta CDR3 sequences. RT-PCR in the first round used HTBI primers; a second-round multiplex PCR followed. MiXCR was run by TCRdb on the multiplex PCR reads, yielding one entry per CDR3 protein. The data contain fewer than 650,000 distinct CDR3 sequences, about 20% of them singletons. V lost 3 bases and J lost 3, with 12 bases in between. The CDR3 covers 16 residues. In germline, CDR1 is SNHLY, CDR2 FYNNEI. Sequenced input: peripheral blood. The rearrangement joins TRBV2 to TRBJ1-6; maybe TRBD1 (6 bases). The receptor comes from a young woman with stable Graves' hyperthyroidism. Some clones in this sample may be carry-over from other donors' samples. The CDR3 region is CASSDAGTNYNSPLHF. For the CDR3, the DNA is TGTGCCAGCAGTGACGCCGGGACAAACTATAATTCACCCCTCCACTTT.